The present T cell receptor (beta chain) was sequenced within a study of blood T cell repertoires in COVID-19. The wider study: Samples representing acute and convalescent COVID-19 were sourced from the United States, Italy and Spain.

This clone was seen a single time. Methods used by the authors: Using reference gene primer amplification, nucleated cell counts were estimated. Measured with immunoSEQ multiplex PCR; TCRdb has only the in-frame clones, and not every one. V and J calls and clone size are as listed in that table; D and trimming were resolved from the DNA. Of about 410,000 clones detected, 89% appear once; the ten largest clones hold roughly 1.6%. CDR1 is KGHSH and CDR2 is LQKENI in the germline V gene. The length of the CDR3 is 15 residues. With 2 bases clipped from V and 2 bases from J, the junction kept 6 bases outside the gene matches.

Sequenced sample: peripheral blood. This rearrangement joins TRBV18 to TRBJ2-7, with TRBD1 matching over 7 bases. This receptor was obtained from a woman aged 40 to 55 with COVID-19, enrolled during active disease. As DNA, the CDR3 is TGTGCCAGCTCACCAGCGACAGGGACCCCCTACGAGCAGTACTTC. Protein: CASSPATGTPYEQYF.